This T cell receptor (beta chain) was identified during a study of blood T cell repertoires in COVID-19. Study summary: The United States, Italy and Spain were the sources of the acute and convalescent COVID-19 samples.

Across fewer than 25 US areas, participants ranged in age from 18 to 89 years. Recovered participants had two consecutive negative NP/OP PCR tests, healthcare professional clearance, or symptom resolution. The CDR3 runs to 16 residues. The germline V gene has CDR1 SGHAT and CDR2 FQNNGV. V was pared by 4 bases and J by 2 bases, with 4 bases of the junction left unmatched. In the authors' methods: Amplifying reference gene primers gave estimates of nucleated cell counts. Here immunoSEQ multiplex PCR was the method, and the copy in TCRdb shows in-frame clones only, minus some. For V, J and clone size, that table is used; D and trimming come from the DNA. The data contain about 460,000 clones, approximately 90% of them singletons.

The clonotype comes from a woman aged 60 to 75 who had recovered from COVID-19. Input material: PBMCs or T cells enriched from blood (not recorded which). This rearrangement joins TRBV11-2 to TRBJ2-3, with 12 bases that match TRBD2. CDR3: CASSSGLAGITDTQYF. In DNA form, the CDR3 reads TGTGCCAGCAGCTCCGGACTAGCGGGAATCACAGATACGCAGTATTTT.